Listed below are T cell receptor beta chains from one sample, sequenced in a study of blood T cell repertoires in COVID-19. Here immunoSEQ multiplex PCR was the method, and the copy in TCRdb shows in-frame clones only, minus some. The sample contains about 200,000 clones, around 90% of which appear only once. Sequencing input: peripheral blood. Receptors were obtained from a middle-aged man with acute or convalescent COVID-19. Each CDR3 is given with its conserved first and last residue. The D gene is left open where the match is weak. Size is stated for part of the rows, as once, few or many counts, or as a class when the clone is expanded.

j_call v_call d_call clone_size cdr3_aa cdr3_nt
TRBJ1-5 TRBV7-2 - - CASSLMSGNQPQHF TGTGCCAGCAGCTTAATGTCAGGCAATCAGCCCCAGCATTTT
TRBJ1-5 TRBV7-2 - - CASSLVNNQPQHF TGTGCCAGCAGCTTAGTAAACAATCAGCCCCAGCATTTT
TRBJ2-3 TRBV4-1 TRBD2 - CASSQLPIAGGLADTQYF TGCGCCAGCAGCCAACTCCCTATAGCGGGAGGGCTCGCAGATACGCAGTATTTT
TRBJ2-5 TRBV7-3 - - CASSPRPGPQETQYF TGTGCCAGCAGCCCCCGCCCCGGTCCCCAAGAGACCCAGTACTTC
TRBJ2-1 TRBV12-3/TRBV12-4 - - CASSFSEWNEQFF TGTGCCAGCAGTTTCTCCGAGTGGAATGAGCAGTTCTTC
TRBJ1-1 TRBV10-1 TRBD1 - CASKGGLNTEAFF TGCGCCAGCAAAGGGGGCTTGAACACTGAAGCTTTCTTT
TRBJ2-2 TRBV7-9 - - CASSLPYELAAGTGELFF TGTGCCAGCAGCTTACCCTATGAGTTAGCGGCGGGGACCGGGGAGCTGTTTTTT
TRBJ2-3 TRBV27 TRBD2 - CASSQGLTNTDTQYF TGTGCCAGCAGTCAGGGACTAACAAACACAGATACGCAGTATTTT
TRBJ1-1 TRBV28 TRBD1 - CASSSDRVMNTEAFF TGTGCCAGCAGTTCAGACAGGGTAATGAACACTGAAGCTTTCTTT
TRBJ2-7 TRBV12-3/TRBV12-4 - - CASSFSNTYEQYF TGTGCCAGCAGTTTCTCTAATACCTACGAGCAGTACTTC
TRBJ2-3 TRBV7-9 TRBD1 - CASSPTRDRGRADTQYF TGTGCCAGCAGCCCGACCCGGGACAGGGGACGGGCAGATACGCAGTATTTT
TRBJ2-3 TRBV11-2 - - CASSTQGFSTDTQYF TGTGCCAGCAGCACCCAGGGGTTCTCCACAGATACGCAGTATTTT
TRBJ1-6 TRBV6-2/TRBV6-3 - - CASSYGGAPSPLHF TGTGCCAGCAGTTACGGAGGCGCACCTTCACCCCTCCACTTT
TRBJ2-5 TRBV15 TRBD1 - CATSRNNRGGSETQYF TGTGCCACCAGCAGAAATAACAGGGGTGGTTCGGAGACCCAGTACTTC
TRBJ1-2 TRBV7-9 TRBD1 - CASSLDREYYGYTF TGTGCCAGCAGCCTAGACAGGGAATACTATGGCTACACCTTC
TRBJ1-2 TRBV13 TRBD1 - CASRQTGTGSLYGYTF TGTGCCAGCAGACAAACCGGGACAGGGAGTCTCTATGGCTACACCTTC
TRBJ1-4 TRBV3-1/TRBV3-2 - once CASSQRGLNEKLFF TGTGCCAGCAGCCAGCGGGGGCTTAATGAAAAACTGTTTTTT
TRBJ2-4 TRBV28 TRBD1 - CASSLTGGLDIQYF TGTGCCAGCAGTTTAACAGGGGGCTTAGACATTCAGTACTTC
TRBJ2-3 TRBV4-1 - - CASSQDPLYTQYF TGCGCCAGCAGCCAAGACCCCTTATATACGCAGTATTTT
TRBJ2-3 TRBV21-1 - - CASSKPDLVQYF TGTGCCAGCAGCAAACCAGATCTTGTGCAGTATTTT
TRBJ1-2 TRBV5-1 TRBD1 - CASSLGQGAISGYTF TGCGCCAGCAGCTTGGGACAGGGGGCGATTAGCGGCTACACCTTC
TRBJ1-1 TRBV5-4 TRBD1 - CASSLDPGGRNTEAFF TGTGCCAGCAGCTTGGACCCAGGGGGCCGGAACACTGAAGCTTTCTTT
TRBJ2-1 TRBV9 TRBD2 - CASTTSTAGAYNEQFF TGTGCCAGCACGACAAGTACAGCGGGGGCTTACAATGAGCAGTTCTTC
TRBJ2-2 TRBV19 TRBD1 - CASSQGQASNTGELFF TGTGCCAGTAGTCAAGGACAGGCCTCGAACACCGGGGAGCTGTTTTTT
TRBJ1-6 TRBV19 - - CASRQESSYNSPLHF TGTGCCAGTAGACAGGAGAGCTCCTATAATTCACCCCTCCACTTT
TRBJ1-2 TRBV7-2 - - CASSLRQGSYGYTF TGTGCCAGCAGCTTACGCCAGGGGAGCTATGGCTACACCTTC
TRBJ2-1 TRBV5-4 - - CAVRPGDNEQFF TGTGCCGTGCGCCCGGGGGACAATGAGCAGTTCTTC
TRBJ2-1 TRBV9 TRBD2 - CASSLSGSDNNEQFF TGTGCCAGCAGCCTTAGCGGGAGCGATAACAATGAGCAGTTCTTC
TRBJ2-5 TRBV7-9 TRBD2 - CASSLGAGDQETQYF TGTGCCAGCAGCTTAGGAGCGGGGGACCAAGAGACCCAGTACTTC
TRBJ1-6 TRBV27 - - CASSPYGRISPLHF TGTGCCAGCAGCCCCTACGGGAGAATTTCACCCCTCCACTTT
TRBJ2-7 TRBV11-2 - - CASSLFQAGEQYF TGTGCCAGCAGCTTATTCCAGGCGGGCGAGCAGTACTTC
TRBJ2-5 TRBV5-4 TRBD1 - CASSKDRGAETQYF TGTGCCAGCAGCAAAGACAGGGGCGCGGAGACCCAGTACTTC
TRBJ2-7 TRBV4-1 - - CASSLTGKAAEQYF TGCGCCAGCAGCCTAACAGGCAAGGCGGCGGAGCAGTACTTC
TRBJ2-5 TRBV28 - - CASSRGIRQETQYF TGTGCCAGCAGTAGAGGGATACGACAAGAGACCCAGTACTTC
TRBJ2-2 TRBV6-5 - - CASSYSGSTGELFF TGTGCCAGCAGTTACTCGGGCAGCACCGGGGAGCTGTTTTTT
TRBJ1-3 TRBV18 TRBD1 - CASSTQTGGSGNTIYF TGTGCCAGCTCAACGCAAACAGGGGGCTCTGGAAACACCATATATTTT
TRBJ1-2 TRBV19 TRBD1 - CASNRDRDNYGYTF TGTGCCAGTAATAGGGACAGGGATAACTATGGCTACACCTTC